Ten or more counts support the clone carrying this TCR beta chain. The antigen remains unidentified. This entry comes from a study of T cell repertoires in cytomegalovirus infection. At the level of the study: Matching HLA type, along with CMV infection, was indicated by public TCR beta signatures. Whole-study findings and limits: CMV carriers having the relevant HLA were flagged by cumulative public TCR beta family frequency. The response measured ex vivo was dominated by TCR beta clonotypes (HLA-C-restricted and CMV-specific).

TCRdb itself ran the reads through MiXCR, one entry per CDR3 protein. The profile shows about 200,000 distinct CDR3 sequences, about a tenth of them singletons. Germline CDR1 and CDR2: SGHTA and FQGNSA. CDR3 length: 15 residues. V lost 5 bases and J lost 6, with 18 bases in between. This clonotype was sampled from a human donor in good health (CMV status not recorded). Some clones in this sample may be carry-over from other donors' samples. V usage is TRBV7-2 and J usage is TRBJ2-3; D gene uncertain. The sequencing sample was made of PBMCs. The CDR3 protein is CASSPKARLVDTQYF. DNA of the CDR3: TGTGCCAGCAGCCCTAAAGCCCGACTTGTTGATACGCAGTATTTT.